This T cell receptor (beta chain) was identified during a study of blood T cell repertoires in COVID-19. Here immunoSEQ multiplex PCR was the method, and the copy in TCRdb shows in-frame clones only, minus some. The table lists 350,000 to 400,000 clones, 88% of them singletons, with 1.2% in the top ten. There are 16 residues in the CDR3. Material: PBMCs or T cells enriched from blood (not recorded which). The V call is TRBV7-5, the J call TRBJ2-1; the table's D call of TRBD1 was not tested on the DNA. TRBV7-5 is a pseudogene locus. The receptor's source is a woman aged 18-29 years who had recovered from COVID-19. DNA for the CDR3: TGTGCCAGAAGCTTAGAAGCAGGGTTCGGCTACAATGAGCAGTTCTTC. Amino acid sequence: CARSLEAGFGYNEQFF.